This T cell receptor beta chain came from a study of cytomegalovirus exposure and HLA in healthy donors. Primers included in the PCR were 60 Vbeta and 13 Jbeta primers. TCRdb keeps only in-frame clones here, not all; method: immunoSEQ multiplex PCR. In total, the table holds 50,000 to 60,000 clones. Germline CDR1 and CDR2: MGHRA and YSYEKL. The trim removed 0 bases at V and 2 bases at J, leaving 16 bases unmatched. This CDR3 region has 20 residues. The sequenced sample consisted of PBMCs. V is TRBV4-1 and J is TRBJ2-1, with 7 bases matching TRBD1. This TCR was recovered from a male donor in good health and CMV-seronegative. The CDR3, as DNA: TGCGCCAGCAGCCAAGATCGGGGAAGGGGGCTAGGTCTGACCTACAATGAGCAGTTCTTC. This gives the protein CASSQDRGRGLGLTYNEQFF.